The entry that follows covers one T cell receptor (beta chain) sequence. Its antigen is still unknown. This specimen comes from a study of graft-versus-host responses after intestinal transplantation. Using immunoSEQ multiplex PCR, the repertoire was profiled, and TCRdb retains in-frame clones only, with some absent. The sample yields about 89,000 clones, 94% seen once. CDR1 is SGHRS, CDR2 YFSETQ, per germline. The CDR3 covers 17 residues. The V and J ends lost 4 bases and 1 base, in that order; junction bases with no gene match: 12. The receptor's source is a human donor who was the organ donor for an intestinal transplant. The specimen was unstimulated CD4+ T cells sorted from spleen or lymph node cells, collected before transplant. The rearrangement uses TRBV5-1 and TRBJ1-1, with 8 bases aligning to TRBD1. CDR3 residues: CASSRGGTGAENTEAFF. CDR3 sequence (DNA): TGCGCCAGCAGCAGAGGGGGGACAGGAGCTGAGAACACTGAAGCTTTCTTT.